This TCR beta chain derives from a study of identical twins. Points on this clonotype: Its antigen remains unknown.

TCRdb reprocessed the 5' RACE reads via MiXCR and lists one record per CDR3 protein. The table lists 1.5 million to 2 million distinct CDR3 sequences, about 32% of them singletons. Trimming removed 3 bases from V and 10 bases from J; junction bases left unmatched: 2. The CDR3 totals 12 residues. In germline, CDR1 is MNHNY, CDR2 SVGAGI (reference sequence). Points from the study as a whole: Cord blood beta clonotypes present at high abundance carried fewer insertions; no such pattern appeared in memory repertoires. There was more out-of-frame TCR alpha sharing in monozygotic twins than models estimated.

Every donor was a healthy Caucasian. The sequence derives from a newborn girl in good health. V usage is TRBV6-6 and J usage is TRBJ2-2, with 7 bases identical to TRBD1. Sequenced input: cord blood. The CDR3 DNA reads as TGTGCCAGCAGTTATACAGGGGAGGAGCTGTTTTTT. Protein sequence: CASSYTGEELFF.